The present T cell receptor beta chain was sequenced within a study of technical replicates of blood from a few donors (dated by TCRdb to between 2016 and 2019). In the case of this clone: Its antigen is unknown. No much larger clone is present one base from it, and per-base qualities are unavailable.

The library came from the immunoSEQ multiplex PCR assay. TCRdb stores this immuneACCESS table with in-frame sequences only. Part of the clones is absent; in the studies checked, under half of the shortfall reflects unresolved V genes, and no reason is known for the rest. The sample yields tens of thousands of clones; roughly 94% were counted once. The ten largest account for more than 0.35% of the sample. V sheds 8 bases and J sheds 1 base, leaving 11 bases between their ends. Looking up the germline V gene (reference sequence) yields CDR1 MNHEY and CDR2 SMNVEV. The CDR3 starts with the cysteine, ends with the phenylalanine, and has 13 residues. The read is trimmed to its CDR3 DNA, 39 bases read in frame from base 1.

The sample taken for sequencing was T cells isolated from PBMCs. The TCR was taken from a human donor in good health. The chain joins TRBV27 to TRBJ1-1, and perhaps TRBD1 as D gene, on 5 matching bases. In nucleotides, the sequence is TGTGCCAGCTACCTTGGACAGAACACTGAAGCTTTCTTT. This codes for CASYLGQNTEAFF.